These 21 T cell receptor beta chains came from one sample sequenced in a study of T cell repertoires in cytomegalovirus infection. MiXCR, applied by TCRdb to the reads, yields one record per CDR3 protein. The table lists some 590,000 distinct CDR3 sequences, roughly 42% of them singletons. No cognate antigen is known for these TCRs. The sequenced sample was cultured PBMCs, obtained from culture after CMV antigen stimulation. These receptors came from a human donor in good health (CMV status not recorded). Some clones in this sample may be carry-over from other donors' samples.

This clonotype was seen more than once but under ten times. The CDR3 spells CASSLLIEPDTQYF. CDR3 bases: TGTGCCAGCAGCTTATTAATCGAACCAGATACGCAGTATTTT. The chain recombines TRBV7-2 with TRBJ2-3, with D unresolved. This CDR3 is built from 14 residues. From germline, CDR1 is SGHTA and CDR2 FQGNSA. Trimming pared 2 bases from V and 4 bases from J, leaving 10 bases between.

This clonotype was detected ten times or more. V is TRBV7-2 and J is TRBJ2-7; D remains ambiguous. Trimming removed 1 base from V and 2 bases from J, with 15 bases in between. This CDR3 is built from 16 residues. CDR1 is SGHTA and CDR2 is FQGNSA in the germline V gene. CDR3: CASSLDIAGSTYEQYF. As DNA, the CDR3 is TGTGCCAGCAGCTTAGACATTGCCGGGTCGACCTACGAGCAGTACTTC. The complete variable domain, with remaining parts taken from reference TRBV7-2 and TRBJ2-7, reads GAGVSQSPSNKVTEKGKDVELRCDPISGHTALYWYRQSLGQGLEFLIYFQGNSAPDKSGLPSDRFSAERTGGSVSTLTIQRTQQEDSAVYLCASSLDIAGSTYEQYFGPGTRLTVT.

The genes are TRBV20-1 and TRBJ1-1; D is ambiguous. The CDR3 contains 12 residues. Germline CDR1 reads DFQATT; CDR2 reads SNEGSKA (reference sequence). V gave up 6 bases and J gave up 5 bases, with 13 bases separating them. Here the CDR3 reads CSATPTGTEAFF. The CDR3, as DNA: TGCAGTGCGACCCCAACGGGGACTGAAGCTTTCTTT.

The sample holds a few counts of this clonotype. The chain uses TRBV7-2 and TRBJ1-2; D gene uncertain. The V gene lost 8 bases and the J gene lost 0 bases, with 7 bases spanning the gap. The CDR3 has 12 amino acids. CDR1 is SGHTA, CDR2 FQGNSA, per germline. CDR3 residues: CASLMTNYGYTF. CDR3 DNA sequence: TGTGCCAGCCTTATGACTAACTATGGCTACACCTTC.

The chain combines TRBV5-1 with TRBJ1-1; 9 bases are a match to TRBD1. Germline values: CDR1 SGHRS, CDR2 YFSETQ. V shed 0 bases and J 9 bases; nucleotides not matched to a gene: 3. The CDR3 totals 13 residues. The CDR3 sequence is CASSLEGTGKAFF. Here the CDR3 DNA reads TGCGCCAGCAGCTTGGAGGGGACAGGGAAAGCTTTCTTT.

V usage is TRBV6-1 and J usage is TRBJ1-1; D not resolved. Germline assignment: CDR1 MNHNS and CDR2 SASEGT. This CDR3 is 13 amino acids long. Trimming took off 10 bases at V and 0 bases at J, with 12 bases between the two ends. CDR3 bases: TGTGCCACCAGCACGGGAGTGAACACTGAAGCTTTCTTT. It is translated as CATSTGVNTEAFF.

This chain uses TRBV12-3 or TRBV12-4 with TRBJ2-2; D remains unclear. V gave up 8 bases and J gave up 6 bases, with 10 bases separating them. CDR3 size: 12 residues. CDR3 DNA sequence: TGTGCCAGCCGTGCGTGGGCCGGGGAGCTGTTTTTT. Residues: CASRAWAGELFF.

V gene TRBV27 combines with J gene TRBJ2-2; 11 bases line up with TRBD2. The CDR3 contains 19 residues. Per germline, CDR1 MNHEY and CDR2 SMNVEV (reference sequence). The V gene end was trimmed by 7 bases and the J gene end by 1 base; junction bases not matched to a gene: 14. The CDR3 DNA follows: TGTGCCAGCACCCATGAGGGGGTAGCGGGAGGGCAGAACACCGGGGAGCTGTTTTTT. Translated: CASTHEGVAGGQNTGELFF.

The chain uses TRBV28 and TRBJ1-5; D gene ambiguous. The CDR3 spans 13 residues. Per the germline V gene, CDR1 is MDHEN and CDR2 is SYDVKM. V lost 2 bases and J lost 5, with 7 bases in between. The CDR3 DNA is TGTGCCAGCAGTTTAGTCCAGTATCAGCCCCAGCATTTT. This gives the protein CASSLVQYQPQHF.

The chain recombines TRBV7-6 with TRBJ2-5, with TRBD1 matching 7 bases. CDR3 length: 14 residues. CDR1 is SGHVS, CDR2 FNYEAQ, per germline. V gave up 5 bases and J gave up 3 bases; unmatched junction bases: 6. CDR3 nucleotide sequence: TGTGCCAGCAGCGTACAGACAGGGAAAGAGACCCAGTACTTC. Translation: CASSVQTGKETQYF.

This clonotype appeared a single time. This chain connects TRBV20-1 to TRBJ1-5; D not resolved. This CDR3 comprises 11 residues. Germline CDR1 DFQATT, CDR2 SNEGSKA (reference sequence). V was cut by 5 bases and J by 7 bases, with 9 bases left in between. This chain's CDR3 is CSASGNQPQHF. Written as DNA, the CDR3 is TGCAGTGCTTCGGGGAACCAGCCCCAGCATTTT.

The table lists this clonotype with a few counts. This sequence joins TRBV5-1 and TRBJ2-4, with D possibly matching TRBD2 (5 bases). The CDR3 sequence is 16 residues long. Germline CDR1 SGHRS, CDR2 YFSETQ. Between the trimmed V and J ends, which lost 6 bases and 0 bases, there was a span of 16 bases. CDR3 DNA sequence: TGCGCCAGCACCCTGACGGGGATTTCAGCCAAAAACATTCAGTACTTC. Its translation: CASTLTGISAKNIQYF.

V and J are TRBV2 and TRBJ1-5; no firm D call. This CDR3 spans 16 amino acids. Germline V gene data show CDR1 as SNHLY and CDR2 as FYNNEI. Trimming took 3 bases from V and 7 from J, leaving 19 bases between them. CDR3: CASSDVVSSRRQPQHF. The CDR3, as DNA: TGTGCCAGCAGTGATGTTGTCAGTAGTAGGAGGCAGCCCCAGCATTTT.

This clonotype has a handful of counts. The J gene is TRBJ2-5, the V gene TRBV7-6; D call uncertain. The CDR3 covers 12 residues. Germline-derived CDR1 and CDR2 are SGHVS and FNYEAQ. Trimming removed 4 bases at V and 6 bases at J, with 9 bases between. The CDR3 DNA reads as TGTGCCAGCAGCTCTTCATCCCAGACCCAGTACTTC. It codes for CASSSSSQTQYF.

Many counts were recorded for this clonotype. This sequence joins TRBV7-2 and TRBJ1-2, with D maybe TRBD1 (5 bases). The V end lost 5 bases, the J end lost 2 bases, and 9 bases lay between the germline ends. The CDR3 has 13 residues. The germline gives CDR1 SGHTA, CDR2 FQGNSA. The CDR3 coding sequence is TGTGCCAGCAGCCCGGGACTGAACTATGGCTACACCTTC. Translated: CASSPGLNYGYTF.

The chain uses TRBV7-9 and TRBJ1-2; D uncertain. CDR1 is SEHNR and CDR2 is FQNEAQ in the germline V gene (reference sequence). Deletions cut 1 base from V and 4 bases from J, with 7 bases between. The CDR3 is made up of 13 amino acids. The CDR3 is CASSLERVYGYTF. The CDR3 DNA follows: TGTGCCAGCAGCTTAGAGCGTGTCTATGGCTACACCTTC.

This clonotype was counted between two and nine times. V usage is TRBV7-8 and J usage is TRBJ1-5, with 7 bases fitting TRBD1. The CDR3 contains 18 residues. The V gene end was trimmed by 3 bases and the J gene end by 3 bases; junction bases not matched to a gene: 14. In germline, CDR1 is SGHVS, CDR2 FQNEAQ. CDR3 amino acids: CASSFRDRDFFNNQPQHF. In DNA, the CDR3 is TGTGCCAGCAGCTTCCGGGACAGAGACTTCTTTAACAATCAGCCCCAGCATTTT. The whole variable domain, filled in from reference TRBV7-8 and TRBJ1-5, reads GAGVSQSPRYKVAKRGQDVALRCDPISGHVSLFWYQQALGQGPEFLTYFQNEAQLDKSGLPSDRFFAERPEGSVSTLKIQRTQQEDSAVYLCASSFRDRDFFNNQPQHFGDGTRLSIL.

This clonotype was picked up a small number of times. The rearrangement links TRBV28 to TRBJ2-1, with unresolved D. CDR1 and CDR2 from the germline V gene are MDHEN and SYDVKM. This CDR3 is built from 13 residues. Trimming shortened V by 5 bases and J by 8 bases, and 13 bases separated the two germline ends. The CDR3 reads CASSPPAIDEQFF. CDR3 nucleotides: TGTGCCAGCAGTCCTCCAGCTATCGATGAGCAGTTCTTC.

This chain links TRBV7-2 with TRBJ1-2; 8 bases map to TRBD1. V lost 2 bases to trimming and J lost 4 bases; unmatched junction nucleotides: 6. The CDR3 has 15 residues. Germline CDR1 SGHTA, CDR2 FQGNSA. DNA for the CDR3: TGTGCCAGCAGCTTACTCCGGGACAGGACCTATGGCTACACCTTC. Amino acid sequence: CASSLLRDRTYGYTF.

CDR3 amino acids: CAISGTVSIENTEAFF. In nucleotides, the CDR3 is TGTGCCATCAGTGGAACAGTAAGCATCGAGAACACTGAAGCTTTCTTT. The V gene is TRBV10-3, the J gene TRBJ1-1; D ambiguous. The CDR3 is made up of 16 amino acids. Germline lookup yields CDR1 ENHRY and CDR2 SYGVKD. Between the trimmed V and J ends, which lost 4 bases and 1 base, there was a span of 16 bases.

With respect to this clonotype: A read error is possible here, since a much larger clone lies one base away. The chain recombines TRBV7-2 with TRBJ1-4, with a possible D match to TRBD1 (5 bases). CDR1 is SGHTA and CDR2 is FQGNSA in the germline V gene. The CDR3 has 17 residues. The CDR3 DNA reads TGTGCCAGAAGCTTAGGGGTCAGTGCTGCAACTAATGAAAAACTGTTTTTT. Its translation: CARSLGVSAATNEKLFF.